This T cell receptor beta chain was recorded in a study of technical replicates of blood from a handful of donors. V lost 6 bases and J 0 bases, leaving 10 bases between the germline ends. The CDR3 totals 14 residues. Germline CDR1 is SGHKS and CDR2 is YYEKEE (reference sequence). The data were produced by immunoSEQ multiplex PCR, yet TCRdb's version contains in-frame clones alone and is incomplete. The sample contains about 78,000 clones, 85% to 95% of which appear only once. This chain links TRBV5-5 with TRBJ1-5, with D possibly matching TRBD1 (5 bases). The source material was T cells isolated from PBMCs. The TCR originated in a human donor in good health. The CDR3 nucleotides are TGTGCCAGCAATGCGGGGGATAGCAATCAGCCCCAGCATTTT. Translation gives CASNAGDSNQPQHF. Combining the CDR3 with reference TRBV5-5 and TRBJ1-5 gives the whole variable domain DAGVTQSPTHLIKTRGQQVTLRCSPISGHKSVSWYQQVLGQGPQFIFQYYEKEERGRGNFPDRFSARQFPNYSSELNVNALLLGDSALYLCASNAGDSNQPQHFGDGTRLSIL.